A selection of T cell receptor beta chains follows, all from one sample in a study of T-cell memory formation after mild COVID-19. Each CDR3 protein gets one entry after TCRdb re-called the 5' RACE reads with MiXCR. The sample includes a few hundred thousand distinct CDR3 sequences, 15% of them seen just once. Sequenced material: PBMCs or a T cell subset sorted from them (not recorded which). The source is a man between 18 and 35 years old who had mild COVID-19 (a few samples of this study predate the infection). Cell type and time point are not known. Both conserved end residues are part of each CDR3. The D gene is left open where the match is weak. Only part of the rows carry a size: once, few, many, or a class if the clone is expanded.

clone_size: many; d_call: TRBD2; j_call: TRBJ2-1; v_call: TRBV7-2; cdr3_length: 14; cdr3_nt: TGTGCCAGCAGCCAGGGACTAGGACCGCATGAGCAGTTCTTC; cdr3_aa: CASSQGLGPHEQFF
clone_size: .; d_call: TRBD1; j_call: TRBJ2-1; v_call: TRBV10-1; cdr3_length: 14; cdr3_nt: TGCGCCAGCAGTGCCCAGACAGGGGCCCCCGAGCAGTTCTTC; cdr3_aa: CASSAQTGAPEQFF
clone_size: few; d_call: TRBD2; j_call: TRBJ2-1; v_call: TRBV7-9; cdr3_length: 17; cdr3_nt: TGTGCCAGCAGCCACCGGGAAGGACTAGCGGGTAGGAATGAGCAGTTCTTC; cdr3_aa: CASSHREGLAGRNEQFF
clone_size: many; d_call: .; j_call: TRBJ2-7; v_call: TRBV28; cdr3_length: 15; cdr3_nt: TGTGCCAGCAGTCTTGGGGCGGCAGGGATCGACGAGCAGTACTTC; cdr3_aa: CASSLGAAGIDEQYF
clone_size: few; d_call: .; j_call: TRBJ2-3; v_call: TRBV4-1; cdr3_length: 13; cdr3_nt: TGCGCCAGCAGCCCTAGCTCAGGAGATACGCAGTATTTT; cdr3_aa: CASSPSSGDTQYF
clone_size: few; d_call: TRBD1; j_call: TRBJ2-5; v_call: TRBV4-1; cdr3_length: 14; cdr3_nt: TGCGCCAGCAGCCACGGACAGGGTGGTCAGACCCAGTACTTC; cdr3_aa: CASSHGQGGQTQYF
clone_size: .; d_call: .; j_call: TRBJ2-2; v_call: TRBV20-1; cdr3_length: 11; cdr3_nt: TGCAGTGCTAGAACAACCGGGGAGCTGTTTTTT; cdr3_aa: CSARTTGELFF
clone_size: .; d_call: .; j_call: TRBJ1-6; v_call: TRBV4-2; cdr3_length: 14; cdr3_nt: TGTGCCAGCAGCCAAGTCCCAGGGAACTCACCCCTCCACTTT; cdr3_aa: CASSQVPGNSPLHF
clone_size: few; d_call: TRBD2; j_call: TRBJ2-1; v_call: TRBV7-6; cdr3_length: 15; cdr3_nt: TGTGCCAGCAGCATGGGACTAGCGCAAAACAATGAGCAGTTCTTC; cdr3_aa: CASSMGLAQNNEQFF
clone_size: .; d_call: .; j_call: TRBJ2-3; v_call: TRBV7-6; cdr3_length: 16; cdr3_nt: TGTGCCAGCAGCCTCTCGACAGGCCCGACCACAGATACGCAGTATTTT; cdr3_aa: CASSLSTGPTTDTQYF
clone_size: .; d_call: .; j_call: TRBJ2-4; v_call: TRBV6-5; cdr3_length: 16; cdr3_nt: TGTGCCAGCAGTTACTCCGGGAGAGGGGTTGGCGACATTCAGTACTTC; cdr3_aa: CASSYSGRGVGDIQYF
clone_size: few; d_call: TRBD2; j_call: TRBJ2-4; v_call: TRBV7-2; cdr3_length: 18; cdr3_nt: TGTGCCAGCAGCTTCCGGACTAGCGGGGGTATAGCCAAAAACATTCAGTACTTC; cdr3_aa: CASSFRTSGGIAKNIQYF
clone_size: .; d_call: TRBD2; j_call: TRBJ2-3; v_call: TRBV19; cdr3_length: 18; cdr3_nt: TGTGCCAGTACCCCGGGTAGCGGGGGCCCCCCGAGCACAGATACGCAGTATTTT; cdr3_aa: CASTPGSGGPPSTDTQYF
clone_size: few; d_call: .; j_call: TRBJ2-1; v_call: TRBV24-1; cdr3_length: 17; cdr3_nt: TGTGCCACCAGTGACCCCTCACAGGGTCGGGCGCCCTCTGAGCAGTTCTTC; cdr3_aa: CATSDPSQGRAPSEQFF
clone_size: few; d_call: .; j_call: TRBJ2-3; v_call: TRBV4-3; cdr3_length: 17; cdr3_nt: TGCGCCAGCAGCCAAGAGGAGACTAGAGTGCCCACAGATACGCAGTATTTT; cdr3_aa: CASSQEETRVPTDTQYF
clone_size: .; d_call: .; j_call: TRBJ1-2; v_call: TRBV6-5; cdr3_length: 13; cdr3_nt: TGTGCCAGCATAGGCAGACGGTTAGGGGGCTACACCTTC; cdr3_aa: CASIGRRLGGYTF